Shown below are 17 T cell receptor beta chains from a single sample sequenced in a study of graft-versus-host responses after intestinal transplantation (dated by TCRdb to about 2021). No antigens are known for them. The sample's time point label, in plain terms: cells obtained before transplantation from donor or recipient. Library preparation used the immunoSEQ multiplex PCR assay. The table comes from immuneACCESS by way of TCRdb, which keeps in-frame sequences with V and J called. Part of the clones is missing from these tables; in studies checked, under half for an unresolved V gene and the rest for unknown reasons. Recorded for this sample are 35,000 to 45,000 clones; around 94% of them occurred a single time. The ten largest account for roughly 0.22% of the sample. Sequences were derived from unstimulated CD4+ T cells sorted from spleen or lymph node cells, sampled before transplant. These receptors came from a human donor who was the organ donor for an intestinal transplant.

V usage is TRBV6-1 and J usage is TRBJ1-4, with TRBD1 identical over 10 bases. From germline, CDR1 is MNHNS and CDR2 SASEGT. V gave up 6 bases and J gave up 8 bases; unmatched junction bases: 6. The CDR3 is made up of 14 amino acids. The CDR3 loop reads CASRTSGQGEKLFF. The CDR3, as DNA: TGTGCCAGCAGGACCTCGGGACAGGGGGAAAAACTGTTTTTT.

This chain connects TRBV28 to TRBJ1-4, with a tentative D call TRBD1 (6 bases). This CDR3 contains 15 residues. The germline gives CDR1 MDHEN, CDR2 SYDVKM. Trimming took 6 bases from V and 3 from J, leaving 14 bases between them. CDR3 amino acids: CASRLAGAANEKLFF. The DNA for the CDR3 is TGTGCCAGCAGGCTAGCAGGGGCGGCTAATGAAAAACTGTTTTTT. Looking up the rest from reference TRBV28 and TRBJ1-4 gives the full variable domain: DVKVTQSSRYLVKRTGEKVFLECVQDMDHENMFWYRQDPGLGLRLIYFSYDVKMKEKGDIPEGYSVSREKKERFSLILESASTNQTSMYLCASRLAGAANEKLFFGSGTQLSVL.

This clone has a single count. This chain joins TRBV6-1 and TRBJ1-6; no clear D gene. CDR1 and CDR2 from the germline V gene are MNHNS and SASEGT. The V end lost 2 bases, the J end lost 14 bases, and 7 bases lay between the germline ends. This CDR3 contains 11 residues. The CDR3 reads CASSEWRTLHF. The CDR3 bases are TGTGCCAGCAGTGAATGGAGAACCCTCCACTTT.

The chain has TRBV4-1 and TRBJ2-6; 7 nucleotides line up with TRBD1. Germline lookup yields CDR1 MGHRA and CDR2 YSYEKL. Unmatched junction bases numbered 6, after V lost 1 base and J lost 0 bases. The CDR3 contains 18 residues. Written as DNA, the CDR3 is TGCGCCAGCAGCCAAGGCCGACAGGGCCCCTCTGGGGCCAACGTCCTGACTTTC. This encodes CASSQGRQGPSGANVLTF.

The gene calls are TRBV7-9 and TRBJ2-3; no firm D call. Trimming removed 2 bases from V and 1 base from J, with 7 bases in between. The CDR3 spans 14 residues. Germline V CDR1 and CDR2: SEHNR, FQNEAQ (reference sequence). CDR3 DNA: TGTGCCAGCAGCTTATATAGGGGCACAGATACGCAGTATTTT. Amino acid sequence: CASSLYRGTDTQYF.

This clone has more than one count but fewer than ten. The genes are TRBV4-3 and TRBJ1-6, with D perhaps matching TRBD1 (5 bases). V lost 1 base, J lost 10 bases, and 14 bases lay in between. This CDR3 is built from 15 residues. The germline V gene encodes CDR1 LGHNA and CDR2 YSLEER. CDR3 protein: CASSQGEGSRSPLHF. The CDR3 nucleotides read TGCGCCAGCAGCCAAGGTGAGGGGTCACGCTCACCCCTCCACTTT.

This chain uses TRBV6-5 with TRBJ1-1, with 11 bases fitting TRBD1. From germline, CDR1 is MNHEY and CDR2 SVGAGI. The CDR3 sequence is 15 residues long. Losses at the gene ends were 5 bases for V and 2 bases for J; bases not matched to a gene: 4. CDR3 loop: CASSKGTGGNTEAFF. The CDR3 nucleotides are TGTGCCAGCAGTAAGGGGACAGGGGGAAACACTGAAGCTTTCTTT.

The rearrangement joins TRBV11-2 to TRBJ2-7; possible D gene TRBD1, 5 bases. Germline CDR1 and CDR2: SGHAT and FQNNGV. This CDR3 region has 11 residues. V lost 3 bases, J lost 11 bases, and 11 bases lay in between. CDR3 bases: TGTGCCAGCAGCTTGTACAGGTTGAAGTACTTC. Protein sequence: CASSLYRLKYF. Combining the CDR3 with reference TRBV11-2 and TRBJ2-7 gives the whole variable domain EAGVAQSPRYKIIEKRQSVAFWCNPISGHATLYWYQQILGQGPKLLIQFQNNGVVDDSQLPKDRFSAERLKGVDSTLKIQPAKLEDSAVYLCASSLYRLKYFGPGTRLTVT.

The CDR3 DNA is TGCGCCAGCAGCTTGGGGACAGGGGATAGCAATCAGCCCCAGCATTTT. Protein: CASSLGTGDSNQPQHF. The V call is TRBV5-1, the J call TRBJ1-5, with 9 bases lining up with TRBD1. The CDR3 is made up of 16 amino acids. The V and J ends lost 0 bases and 0 bases, in that order; junction bases with no gene match: 1. Germline CDR1 and CDR2: SGHRS and YFSETQ. Supplemented by reference TRBV5-1 and TRBJ1-5, the full variable domain reads KAGVTQTPRYLIKTRGQQVTLSCSPISGHRSVSWYQQTPGQGLQFLFEYFSETQRNKGNFPGRFSGRQFSNSRSEMNVSTLELGDSALYLCASSLGTGDSNQPQHFGDGTRLSIL.

The CDR3 is CASSDQGRNTEAFF. For the CDR3, the DNA is TGTGCCAGCAGTGATCAGGGAAGGAACACTGAAGCTTTCTTT. The chain links TRBV6-1 to TRBJ1-1; D is perhaps TRBD1 (5 bases). The ends were cut back, 3 bases at V and 1 base at J, with 9 bases in the middle. This CDR3 spans 14 amino acids. Germline V CDR1 and CDR2: MNHNS, SASEGT.

V usage is TRBV11-3 and J usage is TRBJ2-5; 7 bases line up with TRBD2. The end of the DNA fits TRBJ2-7 better, so the J call may be wrong. Germline lookup yields CDR1 SGHNT and CDR2 YENEEA. This CDR3 is 14 amino acids long. The CDR3 spells CATKRGRSSYEQYF. The CDR3 DNA follows: TGTGCCACTAAGCGGGGAAGAAGCTCCTACGAGCAGTACTTC.

CDR3 amino acids: CASSRGGVLETQYF. In DNA form, the CDR3 reads TGTGCCAGCAGTCGGGGGGGCGTTCTAGAGACCCAGTACTTC. The rearrangement uses TRBV7-2 and TRBJ2-5; 8 nucleotides line up with TRBD2. The V gene end was trimmed by 6 bases and the J gene end by 4 bases; junction bases not matched to a gene: 7. CDR1 is SGHTA and CDR2 is FQGNSA in the germline V gene. The CDR3 is 14 residues long.

This rearrangement joins TRBV2 to TRBJ1-1; 8 bases agree with TRBD1. Germline loops: CDR1 SNHLY, CDR2 FYNNEI. The CDR3 extends over 13 amino acids. Losses at the gene ends were 10 bases for V and 4 bases for J; bases not matched to a gene: 8. CDR3 sequence: CATLEDRATEAFF. The CDR3 bases are TGTGCCACCTTAGAGGACAGGGCCACTGAAGCTTTCTTT.

The CDR3 spells CASRQPGYLNEQFF. CDR3 coding DNA: TGTGCCAGCAGACAACCCGGGTATCTTAATGAGCAGTTCTTC. V and J are TRBV27 and TRBJ2-1, with D uncertain. Trimming removed 6 bases at V and 7 bases at J, with 16 bases between. Germline-derived CDR1 and CDR2 are MNHEY and SMNVEV (reference sequence). This CDR3 is built from 14 residues.

This chain links TRBV5-1 with TRBJ2-5; the match to TRBD2 covers 13 bases. The germline CDR1 and CDR2 sequences are SGHRS and YFSETQ. The CDR3 consists of 15 residues. The junction had 8 bases not matched to a gene; V was cut back by 7 bases and J by 5 bases. The CDR3 is CASGTSGGAQETQYF. In nucleotides, the CDR3 is TGCGCCAGCGGAACTAGCGGGGGGGCTCAGGAGACCCAGTACTTC.

The V call is TRBV5-6, the J call TRBJ2-7, with D unclear. V was pared by 4 bases and J by 0 bases, with 14 bases between. Germline values: CDR1 SGHDT, CDR2 YYEEEE. The CDR3 has 15 amino acids. CDR3 DNA sequence: TGTGCCAGCAGCCCGTGGACGGTTCCCTCCTACGAGCAGTACTTC. Residues: CASSPWTVPSYEQYF.

This rearrangement joins TRBV27 to TRBJ1-2; D is perhaps TRBD1 (5 bases). Germline V gene sequence: CDR1 MNHEY, CDR2 SMNVEV (reference sequence). V lost 6 bases, J lost 3 bases, and 8 bases lay in between. The CDR3 sequence is 12 residues long. The CDR3 coding sequence is TGTGCCAGCAGAGACAGATACTATGGCTACACCTTC. Protein product: CASRDRYYGYTF.